The entry below gives a single T cell receptor beta chain sequence along with its context. The data stem from a study of blood T cell repertoires in COVID-19. About the study: Sites across the United States, Italy and Spain contributed samples from acute and convalescent COVID-19.

Produced via immunoSEQ multiplex PCR; TCRdb's table is partial and in-frame only. This table holds 90,000 or so clones, 75% to 85% found once. The V gene's germline CDR1 is LNHDA and CDR2 SQIVND (reference sequence). With 4 bases clipped from V and 4 bases from J, the junction kept 12 bases outside the gene matches. This CDR3 is built from 17 residues. The receptor comes from a human donor in a cohort sampled during active COVID-19. Source material: peripheral blood. The V gene is TRBV19, the J gene TRBJ2-5, with 10 bases that match TRBD2. The CDR3 nucleotides are TGTGCCAGTAGTACCCACTCCCTAGCGGGAGCGAGAGAGACCCAGTACTTC. Residues: CASSTHSLAGARETQYF.